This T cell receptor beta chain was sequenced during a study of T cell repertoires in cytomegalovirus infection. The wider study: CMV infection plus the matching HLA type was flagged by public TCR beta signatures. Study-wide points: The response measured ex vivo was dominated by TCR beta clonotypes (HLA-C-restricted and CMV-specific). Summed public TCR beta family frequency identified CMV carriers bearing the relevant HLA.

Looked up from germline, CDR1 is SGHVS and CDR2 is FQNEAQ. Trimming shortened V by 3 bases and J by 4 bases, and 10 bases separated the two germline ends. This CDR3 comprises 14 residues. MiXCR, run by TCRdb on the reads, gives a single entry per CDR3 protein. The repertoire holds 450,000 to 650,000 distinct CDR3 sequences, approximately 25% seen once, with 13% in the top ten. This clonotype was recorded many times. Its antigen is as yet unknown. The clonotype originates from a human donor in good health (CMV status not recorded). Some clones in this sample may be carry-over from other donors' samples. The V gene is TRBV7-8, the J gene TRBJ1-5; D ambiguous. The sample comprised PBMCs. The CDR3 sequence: CASSFSGINQPQHF. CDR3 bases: TGTGCCAGCAGCTTTTCTGGGATAAATCAGCCCCAGCATTTT.